This T cell receptor beta chain derives from a study of CD8 T cells in Susac syndrome. A quantity of about 0.45 to 1 ug RNA underwent reverse transcription using random hexamers. Amplification of TCR beta CDR3 by immunoSEQ multiplex PCR spanned 54 Vbeta and 13 Jbeta. TCRdb re-analysed the immunoSEQ multiplex PCR reads in MiXCR, keeping a single row per CDR3 protein. The table shows under 85,000 distinct CDR3 sequences, with just under 95% occurring only once. The germline V gene has CDR1 SGHTA and CDR2 FQGNSA. The CDR3 runs to 17 residues. With 5 bases clipped from V and 4 bases from J, the junction kept 9 bases outside the gene matches.

V is TRBV7-2 and J is TRBJ2-3; 13 bases map to TRBD2. Source material: CD8+ T cells from PBMCs. The TCR originated in a human donor with multiple sclerosis. CDR3 in DNA: TGTGCCAGCAGCATACTAGCGGGAGGGAGTGGGGCAGATACGCAGTATTTT. Translating it yields CASSILAGGSGADTQYF.